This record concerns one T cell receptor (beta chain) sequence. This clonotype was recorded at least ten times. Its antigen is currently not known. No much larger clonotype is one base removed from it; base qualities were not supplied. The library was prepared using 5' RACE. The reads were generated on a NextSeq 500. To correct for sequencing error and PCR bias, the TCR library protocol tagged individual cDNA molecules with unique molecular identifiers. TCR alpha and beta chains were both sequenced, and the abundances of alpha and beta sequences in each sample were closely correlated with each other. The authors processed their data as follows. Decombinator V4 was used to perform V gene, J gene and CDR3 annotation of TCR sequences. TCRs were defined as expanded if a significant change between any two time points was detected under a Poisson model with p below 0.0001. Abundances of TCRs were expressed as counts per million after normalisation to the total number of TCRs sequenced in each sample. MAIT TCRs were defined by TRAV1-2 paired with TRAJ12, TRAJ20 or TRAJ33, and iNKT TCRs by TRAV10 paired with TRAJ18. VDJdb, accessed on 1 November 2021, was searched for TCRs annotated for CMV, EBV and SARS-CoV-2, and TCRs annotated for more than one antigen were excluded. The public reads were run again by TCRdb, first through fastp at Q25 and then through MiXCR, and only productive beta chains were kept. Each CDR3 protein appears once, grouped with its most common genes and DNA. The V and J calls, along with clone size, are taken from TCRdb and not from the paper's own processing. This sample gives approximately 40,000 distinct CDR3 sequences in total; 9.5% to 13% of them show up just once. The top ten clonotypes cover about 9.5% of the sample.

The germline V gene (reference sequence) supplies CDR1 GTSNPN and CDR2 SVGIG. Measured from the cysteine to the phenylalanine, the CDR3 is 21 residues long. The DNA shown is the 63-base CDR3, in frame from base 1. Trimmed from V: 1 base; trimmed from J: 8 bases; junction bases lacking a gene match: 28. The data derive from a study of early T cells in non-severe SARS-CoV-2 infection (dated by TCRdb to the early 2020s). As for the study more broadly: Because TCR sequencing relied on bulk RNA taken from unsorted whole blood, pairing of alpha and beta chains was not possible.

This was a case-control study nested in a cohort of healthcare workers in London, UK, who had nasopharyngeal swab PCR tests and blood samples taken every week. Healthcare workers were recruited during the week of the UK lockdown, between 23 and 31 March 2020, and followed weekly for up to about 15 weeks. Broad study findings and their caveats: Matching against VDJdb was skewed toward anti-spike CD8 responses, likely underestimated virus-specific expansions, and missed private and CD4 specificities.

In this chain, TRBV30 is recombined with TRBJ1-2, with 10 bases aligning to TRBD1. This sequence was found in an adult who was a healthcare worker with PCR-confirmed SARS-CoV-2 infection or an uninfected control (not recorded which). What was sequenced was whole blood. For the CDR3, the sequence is CAWSAYGEVTRDRGYNQGYTF. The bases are TGTGCCTGGAGTGCGTACGGGGAGGTTACCCGGGACAGGGGTTATAATCAAGGCTACACCTTC.